This passage covers 23 T cell receptor beta chains from one sample sequenced in a study of healthy donors' naive CD4 and CD8 T cells (dated by TCRdb to 2014 to 2015). TCRdb shows the sequencer as 454 GS FLX Titanium. A previously published linear amplification protocol was used to build the TCR libraries, starting from approximately 500 ng of total RNA. TCRdb handled the public reads itself, with Q25 trimming in fastp and clone calling in MiXCR, and kept productive beta chains. Each record represents a unique CDR3 protein, reported with the most common genes and DNA among its rows. For this sample there are around 200,000 distinct CDR3 sequences; about 76% appear just once. Roughly 2.3% of the sample lies in the top ten. The source material was naive CD4+ and CD8+ T cells sorted from blood, pooled from several donors. The cell subset or site label on this specimen signifies: FACS-sorted naive CD4+ (CD45RO-CD45RA+) and naive CD8+ (CD45RA+CD27bright) T cells. These receptors all come from a pool of human donors in good health; the sample pools cells from several healthy donors.

The chain uses TRBV6-5 and TRBJ1-2; D is unresolved. V gave up 2 bases and J gave up 4 bases, with 11 bases separating them. Germline values: CDR1 MNHEY, CDR2 SVGAGI. This CDR3 has 14 amino acids. The CDR3 coding sequence is TGTGCCAGCAGTTACCTTCAGCCCGGCTATGGCTACACCTTC. It encodes CASSYLQPGYGYTF.

This sequence joins TRBV15 and TRBJ2-7; D gene ambiguous. V was cut by 2 bases and J by 5 bases, with 7 bases left in between. CDR3 length: 12 residues. CDR1 LNHNV and CDR2 YYDKDF come from the germline V gene (reference sequence). The CDR3 DNA is TGTGCCACCAGCAGATCCGCGGACGAGCAGTACTTC. Protein product: CATSRSADEQYF.

CDR3 sequence: CASSIYAPRTDTQYF. The CDR3 DNA sequence: TGTGCCAGTAGTATCTATGCCCCGCGCACAGATACGCAGTATTTT. The chain uses TRBV19 and TRBJ2-3; D not certain. Germline V gene sequence: CDR1 LNHDA, CDR2 SQIVND (reference sequence). There are 15 residues in the CDR3. Trimming cost V 3 bases and J 1 base, with 11 bases left between them.

This clonotype was seen a few times. The rearrangement joins TRBV29-1 to TRBJ1-2; D is uncertain. This CDR3 spans 11 amino acids. V lost 6 bases and J 7 bases, leaving 12 bases between the germline ends. Germline V gives CDR1 SQVTM, CDR2 ANQGSEA. The CDR3 bases are TGCAGCGTCCCTATAGGGCCTGGCTACACCTTC. It is translated as CSVPIGPGYTF.

This chain uses TRBV6-5 with TRBJ2-1, with D maybe TRBD2 (5 bases). The CDR3 is 13 amino acids. The ends were cut back, 10 bases at V and 5 bases at J, with 15 bases in the middle. Germline values: CDR1 MNHEY, CDR2 SVGAGI. CDR3 nucleotides: TGTGCCACCCTACATGACTATCACAATGAGCAGTTCTTC. This gives the protein CATLHDYHNEQFF.

The V and J genes are TRBV27 and TRBJ1-3; TRBD1 is a possible D gene (6 bases). CDR3 length equals 17 residues. V was cut by 5 bases and J by 0 bases, with 17 bases left in between. Germline V gives CDR1 MNHEY, CDR2 SMNVEV (reference sequence). DNA for the CDR3: TGTGCCAGCAGTACGTCCACAGGGTTTGGCTCTGGAAACACCATATATTTT. Amino acids: CASSTSTGFGSGNTIYF.

The chain couples TRBV19 to TRBJ1-2; D is uncertain. The CDR3 is made up of 12 amino acids. Germline assignment: CDR1 LNHDA and CDR2 SQIVND (reference sequence). The V end was cut by 10 bases, the J end by 8 bases, with 17 bases between. The CDR3 sequence: CATAERGRGYTF. In nucleotides, the CDR3 is TGTGCCACCGCGGAACGGGGTAGGGGCTACACCTTC.

The chain combines TRBV6-2 or TRBV6-3 with TRBJ2-5; 8 bases agree with TRBD2. Germline assignment: CDR1 MNHEY and CDR2 SVGEGT. The CDR3 length is 13 residues. Trimming at V came to 6 bases and at J to 4 bases, leaving 4 bases not matched to a gene. The CDR3 reads CASSSLAAETQYF. DNA for the CDR3: TGTGCCAGCAGCTCACTAGCGGCAGAGACCCAGTACTTC.

J is TRBJ2-7 and V is TRBV29-1, with 8 positions matching TRBD1. V lost 6 bases and J lost 4; bases outside the gene matches: 5. The CDR3 sequence is 12 residues long. Germline CDR1 SQVTM, CDR2 ANQGSEA. CDR3 sequence (DNA): TGCAGCGTGCAGACAGGGGTTTACGAGCAGTACTTC. Translated, it gives CSVQTGVYEQYF.

This clonotype has just a few counts. The rearrangement uses TRBV29-1 and TRBJ1-1; the D is unclear. Germline CDR1 and CDR2: SQVTM and ANQGSEA. The CDR3 is made up of 12 amino acids. Trimming pared 1 base from V and 0 bases from J, leaving 3 bases between. CDR3 sequence reads: CSVEALNTEAFF. As DNA, the CDR3 is TGCAGCGTTGAAGCCCTGAACACTGAAGCTTTCTTT.

The chain is built from TRBV29-1 and TRBJ2-1; 7 bases agree with TRBD2. The CDR3 length is 13 residues. V gave up 6 bases and J gave up 7 bases; unmatched junction bases: 9. Germline assignment: CDR1 SQVTM and CDR2 ANQGSEA. DNA for the CDR3: TGCAGCGTCGGGAGGAGGATCGAGAATGAGCAGTTCTTC. Translated, it gives CSVGRRIENEQFF.

This chain uses TRBV19 with TRBJ1-1; the D is unclear. Trimming took 4 bases from V and 0 from J, leaving 12 bases between them. The germline CDR1 and CDR2 sequences are LNHDA and SQIVND (reference sequence). This CDR3 has 15 amino acids. CDR3 in amino acids: CASSNPQTMNTEAFF. DNA of the CDR3: TGTGCCAGTAGTAATCCCCAGACTATGAACACTGAAGCTTTCTTT.

The chain combines TRBV19 with TRBJ2-1; D possibly corresponds to TRBD1 (6 bases). The length of the CDR3 is 14 residues. Trimming stripped 0 bases from V and 8 bases from J, with 11 bases between. Per germline, CDR1 LNHDA and CDR2 SQIVND (reference sequence). Here the CDR3 reads CASSIDGYRDEQFF. CDR3 DNA: TGTGCCAGTAGTATAGACGGCTACAGGGATGAGCAGTTCTTC.

This chain uses TRBV27 with TRBJ1-5, with D perhaps matching TRBD1 (5 bases). CDR1 and CDR2 from the germline V gene are MNHEY and SMNVEV (reference sequence). The ends were cut back, 3 bases at V and 4 bases at J, with 13 bases in the middle. This CDR3 contains 15 residues. The chain's CDR3 is CASSLAGPRNQPQHF. CDR3 DNA: TGTGCCAGCAGTTTGGCAGGGCCGAGGAATCAGCCCCAGCATTTT.

The CDR3 DNA sequence: TGTGCCAGCAGCTTAGAGGTATCCGGGGAGCTGTTTTTT. Encoded protein: CASSLEVSGELFF. J is TRBJ2-2 and V is TRBV7-6, with D hard to call. The ends were cut back, 1 base at V and 6 bases at J, with 6 bases in the middle. There are 13 residues in the CDR3. Germline CDR1 reads SGHVS; CDR2 reads FNYEAQ.

The rearrangement links TRBV30 to TRBJ2-5, with 7 bases that match TRBD1. The CDR3 runs to 15 residues. Trimming at V came to 0 bases and at J to 4 bases, leaving 8 bases not matched to a gene. From germline, CDR1 is GTSNPN and CDR2 SVGIG (reference sequence). Written as DNA, the CDR3 is TGTGCCTGGAGTGTAGGTGGGACAGACCCAGAGACCCAGTACTTC. It codes for CAWSVGGTDPETQYF.

The chain uses TRBV6-1 and TRBJ1-1; unclear D gene. This CDR3 is built from 13 residues. CDR1 and CDR2 (germline): MNHNS, SASEGT. The V gene lost 6 bases and the J gene lost 1 base, with 9 bases spanning the gap. DNA for the CDR3: TGTGCCAGCAGGGACGAAAGGAACACTGAAGCTTTCTTT. This sequence encodes CASRDERNTEAFF.

The chain combines TRBV5-1 with TRBJ1-1, with 9 positions matching TRBD1. The CDR3 is 17 amino acids. From germline, CDR1 is SGHRS and CDR2 YFSETQ. With V trimmed by 4 bases and J by 5 bases, 15 bases remained unmatched. The CDR3 sequence is CASSDNPRGQGWTEAFF. Written as DNA, the CDR3 is TGCGCCAGCAGCGATAATCCCCGGGGACAGGGCTGGACTGAAGCTTTCTTT.

This chain joins TRBV27 and TRBJ2-2; weak D call: TRBD2 (6 bases). The length of the CDR3 is 14 residues. V was trimmed by 7 bases and J by 4 bases, leaving 13 bases between them. Per the germline V gene, CDR1 is MNHEY and CDR2 is SMNVEV (reference sequence). Here the CDR3 DNA reads TGTGCCAGCACACGCCGGAGGGCCACCGGGGAGCTGTTTTTT. Translating it yields CASTRRRATGELFF.

This clonotype was counted only a few times. V is TRBV6-5 and J is TRBJ2-3; D gene unclear. The V gene's germline CDR1 is MNHEY and CDR2 SVGAGI. This CDR3 is built from 14 residues. The ends were cut back, 0 bases at V and 5 bases at J, with 9 bases in the middle. The chain's CDR3 is CASSYSGSQDTQYF. The CDR3 DNA follows: TGTGCCAGCAGTTACTCGGGAAGTCAAGATACGCAGTATTTT.

This clonotype has more than one count but fewer than ten. V gene TRBV30 combines with J gene TRBJ1-5, with D uncertain. The CDR3 runs to 13 residues. V was cut by 0 bases and J by 6 bases, with 9 bases left in between. Germline V CDR1 and CDR2: GTSNPN, SVGIG (reference sequence). The chain's CDR3 is CAWSVPGSQPQHF. The CDR3 DNA follows: TGTGCCTGGAGTGTACCAGGTAGTCAGCCCCAGCATTTT.

The chain's CDR3 is CASSIVRTGDNEQFF. The CDR3 DNA follows: TGTGCCAGTAGTATAGTTAGGACTGGAGACAATGAGCAGTTCTTC. This sequence joins TRBV19 and TRBJ2-1; maybe TRBD2 (5 bases). Trimming took off 1 base at V and 5 bases at J, with 12 bases between the two ends. Germline lookup yields CDR1 LNHDA and CDR2 SQIVND (reference sequence). The CDR3 sequence is 15 residues long.

The chain joins TRBV7-8 to TRBJ2-4; TRBD2 matches 13 bases. This CDR3 is 15 amino acids long. V lost 3 bases to trimming and J lost 6 bases; unmatched junction nucleotides: 2. CDR1 is SGHVS and CDR2 is FQNEAQ in the germline V gene. The CDR3 bases are TGTGCCAGCAGCTTCCGGACTAGCGGGGGAAACATTCAGTACTTC. This sequence encodes CASSFRTSGGNIQYF.